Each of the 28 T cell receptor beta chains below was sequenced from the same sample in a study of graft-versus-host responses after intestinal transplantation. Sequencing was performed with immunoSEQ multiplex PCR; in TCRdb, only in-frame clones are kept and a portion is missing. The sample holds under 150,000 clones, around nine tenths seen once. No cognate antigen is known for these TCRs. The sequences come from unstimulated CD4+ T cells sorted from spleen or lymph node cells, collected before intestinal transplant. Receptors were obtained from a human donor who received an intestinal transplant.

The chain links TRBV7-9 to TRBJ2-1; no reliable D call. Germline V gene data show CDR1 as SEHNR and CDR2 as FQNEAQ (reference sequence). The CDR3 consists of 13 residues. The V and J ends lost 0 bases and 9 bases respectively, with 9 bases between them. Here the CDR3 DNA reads TGTGCCAGCAGCTTAGCGTCTCCCGGTGAGCAGTTCTTC. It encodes CASSLASPGEQFF.

This CDR3 reads CAISGERGWEQYF. The CDR3 nucleotides read TGTGCCATCAGTGGTGAGCGGGGGTGGGAGCAGTACTTC. The chain links TRBV10-3 to TRBJ2-7; 8 bases fit TRBD2. After removal of 4 bases from V and 7 bases from J, the junction contained 6 bases not matched to a gene. Germline loops: CDR1 ENHRY, CDR2 SYGVKD. The CDR3 runs to 13 residues.

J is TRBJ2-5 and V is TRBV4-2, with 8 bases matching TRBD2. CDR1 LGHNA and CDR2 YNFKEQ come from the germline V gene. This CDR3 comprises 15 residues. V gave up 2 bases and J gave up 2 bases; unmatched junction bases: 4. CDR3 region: CASSQRGGTQETQYF. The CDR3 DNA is TGTGCCAGCAGCCAACGGGGGGGGACACAAGAGACCCAGTACTTC.

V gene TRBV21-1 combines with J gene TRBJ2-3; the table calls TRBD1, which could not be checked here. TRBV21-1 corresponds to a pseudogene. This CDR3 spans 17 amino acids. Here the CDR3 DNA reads TGTGCCAGCAGCATACGAGCAGGGGAGTTAATCACAGATACGCAGTATTTT. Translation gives CASSIRAGELITDTQYF.

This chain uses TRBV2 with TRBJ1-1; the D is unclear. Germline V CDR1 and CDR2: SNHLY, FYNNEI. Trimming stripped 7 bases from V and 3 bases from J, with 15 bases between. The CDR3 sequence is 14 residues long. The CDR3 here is CASIRRFLDTEAFF. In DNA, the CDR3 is TGTGCCAGCATACGAAGGTTTTTGGACACTGAAGCTTTCTTT.

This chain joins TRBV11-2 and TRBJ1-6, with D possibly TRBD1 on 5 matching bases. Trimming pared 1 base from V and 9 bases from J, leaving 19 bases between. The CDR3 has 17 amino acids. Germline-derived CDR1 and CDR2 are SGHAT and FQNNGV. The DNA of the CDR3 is TGTGCCAGCAGCTTAGTATTCCGGGGCACCCGAGGTTCACCCCTCCACTTT. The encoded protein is CASSLVFRGTRGSPLHF. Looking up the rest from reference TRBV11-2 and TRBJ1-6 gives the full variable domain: EAGVAQSPRYKIIEKRQSVAFWCNPISGHATLYWYQQILGQGPKLLIQFQNNGVVDDSQLPKDRFSAERLKGVDSTLKIQPAKLEDSAVYLCASSLVFRGTRGSPLHFGNGTRLTVT.

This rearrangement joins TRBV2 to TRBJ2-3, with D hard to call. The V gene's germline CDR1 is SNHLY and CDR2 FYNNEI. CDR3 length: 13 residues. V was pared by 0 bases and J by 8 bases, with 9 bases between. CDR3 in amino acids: CASSEALLVTQYF. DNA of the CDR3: TGTGCCAGCAGTGAAGCGTTGTTGGTTACGCAGTATTTT. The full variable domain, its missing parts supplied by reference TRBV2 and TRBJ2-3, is EPEVTQTPSHQVTQMGQEVILRCVPISNHLYFYWYRQILGQKVEFLVSFYNNEISEKSEIFDDQFSVERPDGSNFTLKIRSTKLEDSAMYFCASSEALLVTQYFGPGTRLTVL.

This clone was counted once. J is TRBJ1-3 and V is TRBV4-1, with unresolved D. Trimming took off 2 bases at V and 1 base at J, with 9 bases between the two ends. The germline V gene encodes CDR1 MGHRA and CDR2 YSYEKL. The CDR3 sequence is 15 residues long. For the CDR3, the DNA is TGCGCCAGCAGCCAACCCTCGGGTTCTGGAAACACCATATATTTT. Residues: CASSQPSGSGNTIYF.

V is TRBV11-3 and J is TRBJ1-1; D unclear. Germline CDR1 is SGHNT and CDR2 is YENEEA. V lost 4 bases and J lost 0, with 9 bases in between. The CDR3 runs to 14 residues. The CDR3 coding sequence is TGTGCCAGCAGCTCTGCGTTGATGAACACTGAAGCTTTCTTT. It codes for CASSSALMNTEAFF.

CDR3 residues: CASSEGGGGDEQYF. Written as DNA, the CDR3 is TGTGCCAGTAGTGAGGGCGGCGGGGGGGACGAGCAGTACTTC. The chain combines TRBV19 with TRBJ2-7; 9 positions match TRBD2. CDR3 size: 14 residues. Germline V CDR1 and CDR2: LNHDA, SQIVND (reference sequence). With 5 bases clipped from V and 5 bases from J, the junction kept 7 bases outside the gene matches.

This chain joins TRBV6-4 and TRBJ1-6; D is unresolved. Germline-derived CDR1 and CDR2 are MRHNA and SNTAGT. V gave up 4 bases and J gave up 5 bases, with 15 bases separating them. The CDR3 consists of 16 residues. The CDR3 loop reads CASSASGYGDNSPLHF. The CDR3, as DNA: TGTGCCAGCAGTGCGTCCGGATACGGGGATAATTCACCCCTCCACTTT.

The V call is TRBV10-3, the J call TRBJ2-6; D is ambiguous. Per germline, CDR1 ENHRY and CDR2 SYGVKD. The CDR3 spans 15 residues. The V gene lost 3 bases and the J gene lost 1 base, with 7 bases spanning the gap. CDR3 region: CAISDETSGANVLTF. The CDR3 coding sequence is TGTGCCATCAGTGATGAGACATCTGGGGCCAACGTCCTGACTTTC.

The CDR3 reads CASSAHRGPRETQYF. CDR3 sequence (DNA): TGTGCCAGCAGTGCCCACAGGGGGCCACGAGAGACCCAGTACTTC. V usage is TRBV21-1 and J usage is TRBJ2-5; the table's D call, TRBD1, was not checked against the DNA. TRBV21-1 has pseudogene status. CDR3 length: 15 amino acids.

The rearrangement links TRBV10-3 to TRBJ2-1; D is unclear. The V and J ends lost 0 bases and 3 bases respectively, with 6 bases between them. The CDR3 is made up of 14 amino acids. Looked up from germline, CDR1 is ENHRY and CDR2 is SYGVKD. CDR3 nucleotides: TGTGCCATCAGTGAGTCACGGATCTACAATGAGCAGTTCTTC. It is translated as CAISESRIYNEQFF.

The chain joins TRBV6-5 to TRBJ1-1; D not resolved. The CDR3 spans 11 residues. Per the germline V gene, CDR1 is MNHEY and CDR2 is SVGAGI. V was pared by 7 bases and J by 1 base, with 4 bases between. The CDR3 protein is CASKENTEAFF. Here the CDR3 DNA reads TGTGCCAGCAAAGAGAACACTGAAGCTTTCTTT.

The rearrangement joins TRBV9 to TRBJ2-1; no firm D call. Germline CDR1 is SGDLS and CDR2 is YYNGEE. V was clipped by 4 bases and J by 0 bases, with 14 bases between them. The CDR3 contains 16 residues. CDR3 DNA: TGTGCCAGCAGCCCGAGCCCGGATACCTCCTACAATGAGCAGTTCTTC. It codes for CASSPSPDTSYNEQFF.

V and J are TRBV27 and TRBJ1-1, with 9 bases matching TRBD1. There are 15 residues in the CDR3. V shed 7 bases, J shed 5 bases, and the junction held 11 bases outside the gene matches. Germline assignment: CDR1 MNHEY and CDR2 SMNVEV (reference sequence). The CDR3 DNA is TGTGCCAGCACTCCCGACCGGACAGGGGTAACTGAAGCTTTCTTT. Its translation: CASTPDRTGVTEAFF.

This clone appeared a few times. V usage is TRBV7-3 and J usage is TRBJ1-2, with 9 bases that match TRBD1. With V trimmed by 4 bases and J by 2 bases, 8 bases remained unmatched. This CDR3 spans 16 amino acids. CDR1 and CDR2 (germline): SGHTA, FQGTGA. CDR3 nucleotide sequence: TGTGCCAGCAGCTCCCCGGGACAGGGTCCCAACTATGGCTACACCTTC. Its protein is CASSSPGQGPNYGYTF.

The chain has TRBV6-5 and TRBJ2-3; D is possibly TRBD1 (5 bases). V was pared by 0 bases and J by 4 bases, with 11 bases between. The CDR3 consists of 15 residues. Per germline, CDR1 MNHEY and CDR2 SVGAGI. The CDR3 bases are TGTGCCAGCAGTTACTCAGGGGAATGGGCAGATACGCAGTATTTT. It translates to CASSYSGEWADTQYF.

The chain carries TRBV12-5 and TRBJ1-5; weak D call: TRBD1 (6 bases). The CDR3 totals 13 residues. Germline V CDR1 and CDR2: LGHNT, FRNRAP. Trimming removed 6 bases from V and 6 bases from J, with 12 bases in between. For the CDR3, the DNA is TGTGCTAGTGGCCCCAGGGGCGGTCAGCCCCAGCATTTT. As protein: CASGPRGGQPQHF.

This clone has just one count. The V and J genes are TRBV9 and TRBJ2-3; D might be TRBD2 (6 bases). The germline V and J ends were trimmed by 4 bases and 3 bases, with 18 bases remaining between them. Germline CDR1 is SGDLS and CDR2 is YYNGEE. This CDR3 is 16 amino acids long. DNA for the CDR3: TGTGCCAGCAGCCTCAGGTTGGGTGGGGGGACAGATACGCAGTATTTT. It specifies CASSLRLGGGTDTQYF.

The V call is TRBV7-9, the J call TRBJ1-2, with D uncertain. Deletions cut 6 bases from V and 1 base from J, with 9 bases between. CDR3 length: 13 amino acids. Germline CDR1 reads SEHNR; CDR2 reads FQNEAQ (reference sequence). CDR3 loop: CASSHDGNYGYTF. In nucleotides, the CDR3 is TGTGCCAGCAGTCATGACGGTAACTATGGCTACACCTTC. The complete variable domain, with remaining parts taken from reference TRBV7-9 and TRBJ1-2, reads DTGVSQNPRHKITKRGQNVTFRCDPISEHNRLYWYRQTLGQGPEFLTYFQNEAQLEKSRLLSDRFSAERPKGSFSTLEIQRTEQGDSAMYLCASSHDGNYGYTFGSGTRLTVV.

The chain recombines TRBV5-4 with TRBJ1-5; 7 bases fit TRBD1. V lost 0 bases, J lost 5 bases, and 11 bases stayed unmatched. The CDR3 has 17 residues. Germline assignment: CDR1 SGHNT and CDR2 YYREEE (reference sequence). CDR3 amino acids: CASSLGLRGRADQPQHF. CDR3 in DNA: TGTGCCAGCAGCTTGGGTTTGAGGGGGCGCGCTGATCAGCCCCAGCATTTT. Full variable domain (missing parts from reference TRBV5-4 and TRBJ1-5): ETGVTQSPTHLIKTRGQQVTLRCSSQSGHNTVSWYQQALGQGPQFIFQYYREEENGRGNFPPRFSGLQFPNYSSELNVNALELDDSALYLCASSLGLRGRADQPQHFGDGTRLSIL.

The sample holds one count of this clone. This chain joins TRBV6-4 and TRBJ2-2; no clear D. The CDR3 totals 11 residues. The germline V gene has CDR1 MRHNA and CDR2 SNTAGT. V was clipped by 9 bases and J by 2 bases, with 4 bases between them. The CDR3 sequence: CASTNTGELFF. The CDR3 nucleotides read TGTGCCAGTACTAACACCGGGGAGCTGTTTTTT.

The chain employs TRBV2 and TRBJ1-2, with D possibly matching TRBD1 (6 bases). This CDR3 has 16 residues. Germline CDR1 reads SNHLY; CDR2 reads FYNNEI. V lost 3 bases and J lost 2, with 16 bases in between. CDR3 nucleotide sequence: TGTGCCAGCAGTGATTGGCAGGGGAGATCGAACTATGGCTACACCTTC. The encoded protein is CASSDWQGRSNYGYTF.

The CDR3 here is CASSDTRGKRTEAFF. As DNA, the CDR3 is TGTGCCAGCAGTGATACTAGGGGAAAGAGAACTGAAGCTTTCTTT. V and J are TRBV6-4 and TRBJ1-1; tentatively, D is TRBD1 (5 bases). Trimming removed 3 bases from V and 5 bases from J, with 16 bases in between. Germline-derived CDR1 and CDR2 are MRHNA and SNTAGT. The CDR3 loop spans 15 amino acids.

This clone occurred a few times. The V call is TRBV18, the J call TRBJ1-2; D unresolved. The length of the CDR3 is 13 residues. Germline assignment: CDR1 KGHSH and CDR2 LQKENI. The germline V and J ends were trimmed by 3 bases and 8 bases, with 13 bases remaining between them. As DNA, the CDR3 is TGTGCCAGCTCACCGGGGATTCCCAGGGGCTACACCTTC. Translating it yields CASSPGIPRGYTF.

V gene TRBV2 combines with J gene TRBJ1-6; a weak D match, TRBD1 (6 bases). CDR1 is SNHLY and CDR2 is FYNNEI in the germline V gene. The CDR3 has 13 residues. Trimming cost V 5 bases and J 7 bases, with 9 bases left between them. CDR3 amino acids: CASSLDSNSPLHF. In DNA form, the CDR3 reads TGTGCCAGCAGTCTGGACAGCAATTCACCCCTCCACTTT.